These 6 T cell receptor beta chains were sequenced from one sample in a study of blood T cell repertoires in COVID-19. Sequencing was performed with immunoSEQ multiplex PCR; in TCRdb, only in-frame clones are kept and a portion is missing. The repertoire holds 40,000 to 50,000 clones, with roughly 88% as singletons. The sequencing input was peripheral blood. These receptors were taken from a woman aged 55-75 years with acute or convalescent COVID-19.

The rearrangement joins TRBV19 to TRBJ1-1; 8 positions agree with TRBD1. Germline CDR1 and CDR2: LNHDA and SQIVND (reference sequence). The ends lost 6 bases at V and 4 bases at J; junction bases unmatched: 1. The CDR3 extends over 12 amino acids. The DNA of the CDR3 is TGTGCCAGTAGCGACAGGGGCACTGAAGCTTTCTTT. Amino acids: CASSDRGTEAFF.

This chain uses TRBV6-5 with TRBJ2-7; D is possibly TRBD2 (5 bases). The V end lost 2 bases, the J end lost 2 bases, and 10 bases lay between the germline ends. Germline V gene lookup returns CDR1 MNHEY and CDR2 SVGAGI. This CDR3 contains 14 residues. This CDR3 is CASSYVRGTYEQYF. The DNA of the CDR3 is TGTGCCAGCAGTTACGTAAGAGGGACCTACGAGCAGTACTTC.

The V gene is TRBV12-3 or TRBV12-4, the J gene TRBJ2-4; D is uncertain. This CDR3 region has 13 residues. V was pared by 1 base and J by 3 bases, with 4 bases between. The CDR3 here is CASSLGGKNIQYF. CDR3 coding DNA: TGTGCCAGCAGTTTAGGAGGCAAAAACATTCAGTACTTC.

The genes are TRBV24-1 and TRBJ2-1; D may be TRBD2 (6 bases). The germline V and J ends were trimmed by 2 bases and 4 bases, with 23 bases remaining between them. The V gene's germline CDR1 is KGHDR and CDR2 SFDVKD. CDR3 length: 19 residues. CDR3 sequence: CATSDSWVSRAGSYNEQFF. The CDR3 DNA follows: TGTGCCACCAGTGATTCCTGGGTGTCTAGAGCCGGGAGTTACAATGAGCAGTTCTTC.

V gene TRBV28 combines with J gene TRBJ2-1, with D possibly TRBD2 on 5 matching bases. Germline CDR1 and CDR2: MDHEN and SYDVKM. V lost 4 bases, J lost 6 bases, and 19 bases lay in between. This CDR3 has 16 residues. CDR3 DNA: TGTGCCAGCAGTTCTCCCGCGGCGGGTGTTTTCAATGAGCAGTTCTTC. This encodes CASSSPAAGVFNEQFF.

V gene TRBV7-2 combines with J gene TRBJ2-5, with 10 nucleotides matching TRBD2. J lost 4 bases, V lost 5 bases, and 4 bases had no gene match. The CDR3 spans 14 residues. Germline CDR1 is SGHTA and CDR2 is FQGNSA. CDR3 coding DNA: TGTGCCAGCAGCACAGCGGGAGGGGGAGAGACCCAGTACTTC. This translates into CASSTAGGGETQYF.